A single sample is the source of the 31 T cell receptor beta chains below, sequenced in a study of cytotoxic CD8 clonotypes in ibrutinib-treated CLL. TCRdb keeps only in-frame clones here, not all; method: immunoSEQ multiplex PCR. This repertoire shows approximately 74,000 clones, over 75% found once; its top ten account for roughly 7.7%. The sample here was PBMCs, taken at disease progression, from a patient treated with ibrutinib. The receptors here all came from a human donor with chronic lymphocytic leukemia.

This chain joins TRBV19 and TRBJ2-1, with 9 bases lining up with TRBD2. CDR3 length: 15 residues. The V and J ends lost 8 bases and 9 bases, in that order; junction bases with no gene match: 14. From germline, CDR1 is LNHDA and CDR2 SQIVND (reference sequence). The CDR3 DNA sequence: TGTGCCAGTGGGAGTGGAAGCGGGAGGTCGGGTGAGCAGTTCTTC. Protein product: CASGSGSGRSGEQFF.

This clone has more than one count but fewer than ten. V and J are TRBV30 and TRBJ1-6; the D is unclear. CDR1 is GTSNPN, CDR2 SVGIG, per germline (reference sequence). CDR3 length: 12 residues. Trimming took off 4 bases at V and 6 bases at J, with 7 bases between the two ends. The CDR3 DNA reads TGTGCCTGGACCAGGTCTAATTCACCCCTCCACTTT. Its protein is CAWTRSNSPLHF.

This chain connects TRBV28 to TRBJ1-2; weak D call: TRBD1 (5 bases). Trimming left V 8 bases short and J 4 bases short, with 17 bases between. CDR3 length: 14 amino acids. Germline V lookup: CDR1 MDHEN, CDR2 SYDVKM. CDR3 DNA sequence: TGTGCCAGCGGGGCCCCCCCTCCCTTCTATGGCTACACCTTC. Translation: CASGAPPPFYGYTF.

V usage is TRBV30 and J usage is TRBJ1-5; TRBD1 is a possible D gene (6 bases). V was clipped by 1 base and J by 6 bases, with 13 bases between them. There are 14 residues in the CDR3. CDR1 GTSNPN and CDR2 SVGIG come from the germline V gene (reference sequence). The CDR3 spells CAWSAVTGFQPQHF. The CDR3 region has the DNA TGTGCCTGGAGTGCAGTAACAGGGTTTCAGCCCCAGCATTTT.

V and J are TRBV5-8 and TRBJ1-5; 7 bases agree with TRBD1. The CDR3 has 15 amino acids. Germline V CDR1 and CDR2: SGHTS, YDEGEE. The trim removed 4 bases at V and 8 bases at J, leaving 12 bases unmatched. For the CDR3, the DNA is TGTGCCAGCAGCCTCGGAGGGGGCCCCTTCGAGCCCCAGCATTTT. It codes for CASSLGGGPFEPQHF.

V is TRBV7-9 and J is TRBJ1-5; D unresolved. The V end lost 3 bases, the J end lost 6 bases, and 9 bases lay between the germline ends. CDR3 length equals 13 residues. From germline, CDR1 is SEHNR and CDR2 FQNEAQ (reference sequence). CDR3 DNA: TGTGCCAGCAGCTTGGGAGGCGGTCAGCCCCAGCATTTT. It translates to CASSLGGGQPQHF. Full variable domain (missing parts from reference TRBV7-9 and TRBJ1-5): DTGVSQNPRHKITKRGQNVTFRCDPISEHNRLYWYRQTLGQGPEFLTYFQNEAQLEKSRLLSDRFSAERPKGSFSTLEIQRTEQGDSAMYLCASSLGGGQPQHFGDGTRLSIL.

V gene TRBV10-1 combines with J gene TRBJ2-7; possibly TRBD2 for D (5 bases). Deletions cut 2 bases from V and 5 bases from J, with 13 bases between. This CDR3 contains 14 residues. The germline gives CDR1 WNHNN, CDR2 SYGVQD (reference sequence). CDR3 bases: TGCGCCAGCAGTGAGCTAGCTGGTGCGAACGAGCAGTACTTC. Protein sequence: CASSELAGANEQYF.

This clone turned up a few times. The chain uses TRBV5-1 and TRBJ2-4; 9 nucleotides match TRBD1. CDR3 length equals 14 residues. V dropped 4 bases and J dropped 6; count of bases not matched to a gene: 5. Germline-derived CDR1 and CDR2 are SGHRS and YFSETQ. This CDR3 reads CASSGGQGGNIQYF. CDR3 nucleotides: TGCGCCAGCAGCGGGGGACAGGGCGGAAACATTCAGTACTTC.

The chain links TRBV19 to TRBJ1-2; tentatively, D is TRBD1 (6 bases). Germline CDR1 is LNHDA and CDR2 is SQIVND (reference sequence). This CDR3 has 18 amino acids. Trimming cost V 0 bases and J 1 base, with 18 bases left between them. The CDR3 sequence is CASSIENLSRGLNYGYTF. Here the CDR3 DNA reads TGTGCCAGTAGTATAGAAAATCTCAGCAGGGGACTTAACTATGGCTACACCTTC.

This rearrangement joins TRBV5-1 to TRBJ2-7; 9 bases are a match to TRBD1. The J segment lost 4 bases and the V segment lost 0 bases, leaving 5 bases of the junction unmatched. The CDR3 has 15 residues. The germline V gene encodes CDR1 SGHRS and CDR2 YFSETQ. The CDR3 region has the DNA TGCGCCAGCAGCTTGGCCTTAGGACAGGGGTACGAGCAGTACTTC. Encoded protein: CASSLALGQGYEQYF.

The V call is TRBV6-1, the J call TRBJ2-6; D possibly corresponds to TRBD2 (5 bases). The CDR3 spans 15 residues. V lost 6 bases to trimming and J lost 0 bases, with 9 bases between them. Germline CDR1 is MNHNS and CDR2 is SASEGT. The CDR3 DNA follows: TGTGCCAGCAGGGCGGGTTACTCTGGGGCCAACGTCCTGACTTTC. As protein: CASRAGYSGANVLTF.

This clone was seen just once. The rearrangement uses TRBV29-1 and TRBJ2-7, with a tentative D call TRBD2 (6 bases). Trimming took off 4 bases at V and 2 bases at J, with 12 bases between the two ends. CDR1 is SQVTM and CDR2 is ANQGSEA in the germline V gene. This CDR3 region has 13 residues. As DNA, the CDR3 is TGCAGCGTTGTCCCTAGCGATACCTACGAGCAGTACTTC. It codes for CSVVPSDTYEQYF.

This clone was found a few times. The J gene is TRBJ1-2, the V gene TRBV5-5; D ambiguous. V shed 0 bases and J shed 1 base, with 7 bases lying between them. From germline, CDR1 is SGHKS and CDR2 YYEKEE (reference sequence). The CDR3 covers 14 residues. The CDR3, as DNA: TGTGCCAGCAGCTTGGGCATCCATAACTATGGCTACACCTTC. This sequence encodes CASSLGIHNYGYTF.

J is TRBJ2-7 and V is TRBV7-8, with D tentatively TRBD2 (6 bases). Trimming removed 0 bases at V and 3 bases at J, with 15 bases between. The CDR3 consists of 16 residues. Per the germline V gene, CDR1 is SGHVS and CDR2 is FQNEAQ. The CDR3 coding sequence is TGTGCCAGCAGCTTAGCGGGGGGATCACTGGGCTACGAGCAGTACTTC. Translation gives CASSLAGGSLGYEQYF.

In this sample, this clone turned up a few times. This chain connects TRBV11-3 to TRBJ2-2, with D perhaps matching TRBD1 or TRBD2 (5 bases each). Trimming pared 2 bases from V and 0 bases from J, leaving 10 bases between. CDR1 is SGHNT and CDR2 is YENEEA in the germline V gene. This CDR3 has 16 residues. The CDR3 nucleotides read TGTGCCAGCAGCTTAAGGGGAGCCGCGAACACCGGGGAGCTGTTTTTT. Translating gives CASSLRGAANTGELFF.

Of note for this clone: Distinct nucleotide sequences in the sample also encode this CDR3. The V gene is TRBV6-6, the J gene TRBJ1-1; TRBD1 agrees at 11 bases. Per germline, CDR1 MNHNY and CDR2 SVGAGI (reference sequence). The CDR3 is made up of 14 amino acids. With 6 bases clipped from V and 6 bases from J, the junction kept 6 bases outside the gene matches. CDR3 region: CASSHGQGAPEAFF. CDR3 sequence (DNA): TGTGCCAGCAGCCACGGACAGGGGGCCCCTGAAGCTTTCTTT.

V and J are TRBV27 and TRBJ2-7, with 9 bases identical to TRBD2. With V trimmed by 8 bases and J by 7 bases, 9 bases remained unmatched. This CDR3 is built from 13 residues. Germline V gene data show CDR1 as MNHEY and CDR2 as SMNVEV (reference sequence). CDR3 sequence: CASAGTSLREQYF. In nucleotides, the CDR3 is TGTGCCAGCGCAGGGACTAGCCTGCGAGAGCAGTACTTC.

This chain joins TRBV7-2 and TRBJ2-1; 8 bases are a match to TRBD2. V dropped 1 base and J dropped 8; count of bases not matched to a gene: 13. The CDR3 consists of 17 residues. Germline lookup yields CDR1 SGHTA and CDR2 FQGNSA. The CDR3 DNA follows: TGTGCCAGCAGCTTAGTCCCACTCCGCGGGGGGCGGGATGAGCAGTTCTTC. Amino acid sequence: CASSLVPLRGGRDEQFF.

This clone has just one count. The chain carries TRBV9 and TRBJ2-5; tentatively, D is TRBD1 (6 bases). The V end was cut by 4 bases, the J end by 1 base, with 20 bases between. Germline CDR1 is SGDLS and CDR2 is YYNGEE. This CDR3 is built from 17 residues. CDR3 coding DNA: TGTGCCAGCAGCCTGCATCACGACCGGGACATCCAAGAGACCCAGTACTTC. It specifies CASSLHHDRDIQETQYF.

The rearrangement joins TRBV10-3 to TRBJ2-7; 9 bases match TRBD1. After removal of 3 bases from V and 2 bases from J, the junction contained 5 bases not matched to a gene. Per germline, CDR1 ENHRY and CDR2 SYGVKD. CDR3 length: 15 amino acids. The CDR3 DNA sequence: TGTGCCATCAGTGATCGAAGACAGGGGGCCTACGAGCAGTACTTC. This encodes CAISDRRQGAYEQYF.

This clone was recorded once. The chain couples TRBV5-1 to TRBJ1-2; no definite D call. This CDR3 has 15 residues. Germline lookup yields CDR1 SGHRS and CDR2 YFSETQ. The V end lost 0 bases, the J end lost 7 bases, and 16 bases lay between the germline ends. The CDR3 loop reads CASSLVAGLGFGYTF. The CDR3 bases are TGCGCCAGCAGCTTGGTGGCAGGTCTTGGGTTTGGCTACACCTTC.

This sequence joins TRBV6-1 and TRBJ1-1; 10 bases fit TRBD1. Germline V gene data show CDR1 as MNHNS and CDR2 as SASEGT. The CDR3 covers 17 residues. V trimming: 3 bases; J trimming: 5 bases; junction bases outside the gene matches: 12. Written as DNA, the CDR3 is TGTGCCAGCAGTGACCCCGGGACAGGGGTAGGAGAGACTGAAGCTTTCTTT. It yields the protein CASSDPGTGVGETEAFF.

The gene calls are TRBV19 and TRBJ2-7; 13 bases fit TRBD2. Germline V lookup: CDR1 LNHDA, CDR2 SQIVND (reference sequence). The CDR3 totals 16 residues. Trimming cost V 5 bases and J 4 bases; bases outside gene matches: 8. The CDR3 loop reads CASSSRLAGGLYEQYF. For the CDR3, the DNA is TGTGCCAGTAGTTCCAGACTAGCGGGAGGTCTGTACGAGCAGTACTTC.

CDR3: CASSLSQGSGELFF. The CDR3 bases are TGCGCCAGCAGCCTCTCGCAGGGGTCCGGGGAGCTGTTTTTT. V is TRBV5-1 and J is TRBJ2-2; possibly TRBD1 for D (6 bases). The CDR3 loop spans 14 amino acids. V was shortened by 4 bases and J by 6 bases, with 13 bases between the two germline ends. CDR1 and CDR2 from the germline V gene are SGHRS and YFSETQ.

The chain has TRBV11-2 and TRBJ2-7, with 11 bases that match TRBD1. The CDR3 contains 14 residues. The V gene's germline CDR1 is SGHAT and CDR2 FQNNGV. V was clipped by 3 bases and J by 3 bases; unmatched bases: 1. The CDR3 DNA reads as TGTGCCAGCAGCTTGGGGACAGGGGGCTACGAGCAGTACTTC. This translates into CASSLGTGGYEQYF. The full variable domain, in which reference TRBV11-2 and TRBJ2-7 provide the parts outside the CDR3, is EAGVAQSPRYKIIEKRQSVAFWCNPISGHATLYWYQQILGQGPKLLIQFQNNGVVDDSQLPKDRFSAERLKGVDSTLKIQPAKLEDSAVYLCASSLGTGGYEQYFGPGTRLTVT.

This chain joins TRBV2 and TRBJ1-2; 7 nucleotides agree with TRBD1. This CDR3 spans 16 amino acids. Per the germline V gene, CDR1 is SNHLY and CDR2 is FYNNEI. Germline trimming cut 7 bases from V and 0 bases from J; bases unmatched to any gene: 11. CDR3 DNA sequence: TGTGCCAGCACAACCGAACCGGGACAGACTAACTATGGCTACACCTTC. This translates into CASTTEPGQTNYGYTF.

The V gene is TRBV11-3, the J gene TRBJ2-5; TRBD2 agrees at 13 bases. The length of the CDR3 is 16 residues. The germline V gene has CDR1 SGHNT and CDR2 YENEEA. Losses at the gene ends were 5 bases for V and 5 bases for J; bases not matched to a gene: 8. CDR3 DNA sequence: TGTGCCAGCAGCCCTGGACTAGCGGGGGATTCTGAGACCCAGTACTTC. Translated: CASSPGLAGDSETQYF.

The CDR3 DNA sequence: TGTGCCAGCCGAGGACAGGGCCTTGAAGCTTTCTTT. This sequence encodes CASRGQGLEAFF. The V and J genes are TRBV7-9 and TRBJ1-1; the match to TRBD1 covers 8 bases. The CDR3 runs to 12 residues. V trimming: 8 bases; J trimming: 7 bases; junction bases outside the gene matches: 6. CDR1 is SEHNR and CDR2 is FQNEAQ in the germline V gene (reference sequence).

The rearrangement uses TRBV5-1 and TRBJ1-2; D might be TRBD1 (6 bases). The V gene's germline CDR1 is SGHRS and CDR2 YFSETQ. Trimming removed 0 bases at V and 1 base at J, with 10 bases between. There are 15 residues in the CDR3. CDR3: CASSLGHRDNYGYTF. The DNA for the CDR3 is TGCGCCAGCAGCTTGGGCCACAGGGATAACTATGGCTACACCTTC.

This clone appeared a single time. The V call is TRBV6-1, the J call TRBJ2-7; D ambiguous. The CDR3 extends over 12 amino acids. The ends were cut back, 4 bases at V and 3 bases at J, with 7 bases in the middle. The germline V gene encodes CDR1 MNHNS and CDR2 SASEGT. The CDR3 region is CASSVRLYEQYF. CDR3 DNA sequence: TGTGCCAGCAGTGTTAGGCTCTACGAGCAGTACTTC.

The rearrangement links TRBV19 to TRBJ2-7; tentative D call: TRBD2 (6 bases). Germline loops: CDR1 LNHDA, CDR2 SQIVND (reference sequence). V was cut by 3 bases and J by 9 bases, with 9 bases left in between. The CDR3 is 11 amino acids. CDR3 in DNA: TGTGCCAGTAGTATGGGGGAGGCGCAGTACTTC. Its translation is CASSMGEAQYF.